The rows below give T cell receptor beta chains drawn from one sample of a study of blood T cells in healthy people across ages. Each CDR3 protein is one row after TCRdb ran MiXCR on the 5' RACE reads. In the table there are about 840,000 distinct CDR3 sequences, roughly 29% of which are singletons. In addition, the sample was reused for a study of T cells of mothers and their children.

Sequencing was performed on blood. The receptors stem from a woman aged 40 to 50 in good health. Each CDR3 is given with its conserved first and last residue. D genes are given only for firm matches. Not all rows give a size; the values are once, few, many and, for expanded clones, a class.

cdr3_nt cdr3_aa j_call clone_size v_call d_call
TGCAGTGCTAGCCCGGGGTTTAACTATGGCTACACCTTC CSASPGFNYGYTF TRBJ1-2 many TRBV20-1 NA
TGTGCCAGCAGCCGGGAGACAGGGGTCTCCTACGAGCAGTACTTC CASSRETGVSYEQYF TRBJ2-7 NA TRBV27 TRBD1
TGCAGTGCCAAATACAGGGTAGATCAGCCCCAGCATTTT CSAKYRVDQPQHF TRBJ1-5 NA TRBV20-1 NA
TGCGCCAGCAGCTTGGGTGGGGCAGAACCGAACACTGAAGCTTTCTTT CASSLGGAEPNTEAFF TRBJ1-1 few TRBV5-1 NA
TGTGCCACCGTGAGAGGGAAAGGGACTAATGAAAAACTGTTTTTT CATVRGKGTNEKLFF TRBJ1-4 once TRBV15 NA
TGTGCCACCAGTGATTACCGAGCGGGGAACACAGATACGCAGTATTTT CATSDYRAGNTDTQYF TRBJ2-3 many TRBV24-1 TRBD2
TGTGCCAGCAGCCACGGGGGGACCTCCTACAATGAGCAGTTCTTC CASSHGGTSYNEQFF TRBJ2-1 few TRBV11-3 TRBD2
TGTGCCAGCAGCTTGCCCGGGAACCCCTACGAGCAGTACTTC CASSLPGNPYEQYF TRBJ2-7 NA TRBV7-2 NA
TGTGCCAGCAGTGAAGCCCGCGGCAGGGAGTACTATGGCTACACCTTC CASSEARGREYYGYTF TRBJ1-2 NA TRBV2 NA
TGTGCCAGCAGCGAGGGGGCAGGGAGGGCTCCTAATCAGCCCCAGCATTTT CASSEGAGRAPNQPQHF TRBJ1-5 few TRBV9 TRBD1
TGTGCCAGCAGTTTATCGTTGGGAGGGGGGGTATGGGGAGATACGCAGTATTTT CASSLSLGGGVWGDTQYF TRBJ2-3 NA TRBV28 NA
TGCAGTGCCCACGTGACGGCCAGCACAGATACGCAGTATTTT CSAHVTASTDTQYF TRBJ2-3 NA TRBV20-1 NA
TGCGCCAGCAGCCCGGACAGGGCAAACTACGAGCAGTACTTC CASSPDRANYEQYF TRBJ2-7 many TRBV5-1 TRBD1
TGCAGCGGCCTAAATTACAATGAGCAGTTCTTC CSGLNYNEQFF TRBJ2-1 few TRBV29-1 NA
TGTGCCAGCAGCCAAGACAGGACCGGGCGGAAATATTTT CASSQDRTGRKYF TRBJ1-3 few TRBV3-1 NA
TGTGCCAGCAGTTTAGATCAGGGGAGGGGGGAGCAGTTCTTC CASSLDQGRGEQFF TRBJ2-1 many TRBV12-3/TRBV12-4 NA
TGTGCCAGCAGCTCCGGGTCGGGAACGAATGAGCAGTTCTTC CASSSGSGTNEQFF TRBJ2-1 many TRBV7-9 NA
TGTGCCAGCAGCTTCCGGGACTTTGCTGGCTACACCTTC CASSFRDFAGYTF TRBJ1-2 NA TRBV6-6 NA
TGTGCCAGCAGTTTAGGGGGGGACCACTACTCCTCCTACGAGCAGTACTTC CASSLGGDHYSSYEQYF TRBJ2-7 NA TRBV27 TRBD2
TGCAGTGCTAGAGTCGTCCAGGGGGAGAACTCACCCCTCCACTTT CSARVVQGENSPLHF TRBJ1-6 NA TRBV20-1 TRBD1
TGTGCCAGCAGTTACGGTGTAGGTGGACCGGGACTAGCGGAGTACAATGAGCAGTTCTTC CASSYGVGGPGLAEYNEQFF TRBJ2-1 once TRBV6-5 TRBD2
TGTGCCAGCAGTGTCAGGACAGGGGATCAGCCCCAGCATTTT CASSVRTGDQPQHF TRBJ1-5 few TRBV6-1 TRBD1
TGTGCCAGCAGCCGCGCCAGTGGGGGTTTGCGAGAGACCCAGTACTTC CASSRASGGLRETQYF TRBJ2-5 NA TRBV7-2 NA
TGTGCCACAAAAAGATCGGGTTCTGATGAAAAACTGTTTTTT CATKRSGSDEKLFF TRBJ1-4 NA TRBV7-9 NA
TGTGCCAGCAGTTTTTTTGGGGCGGCGAATGAAAAACTGTTTTTT CASSFFGAANEKLFF TRBJ1-4 few TRBV27 NA
TGCAGTGCTATCAGGACTAGCGGGTTTACAGATACGCAGTATTTT CSAIRTSGFTDTQYF TRBJ2-3 few TRBV20-1 TRBD2
TGTGCCAGCAGTTTGCAGATAGCGGGGGGGGCCCGAGAGACCCAGTACTTC CASSLQIAGGARETQYF TRBJ2-5 NA TRBV12-3/TRBV12-4 TRBD2
TGTGCCAGCGCTTCTAACTATGGCTACACCTTC CASASNYGYTF TRBJ1-2 many TRBV28 NA
TGTGCCAGCAGTTTAGGACAGGGGATGACAGATACGCAGTATTTT CASSLGQGMTDTQYF TRBJ2-3 few TRBV27 TRBD1
TGTGCCAGCAGTTCCTCGACAGGGTGGACAGATACGCAGTATTTT CASSSSTGWTDTQYF TRBJ2-3 few TRBV28 TRBD1
TGCGCCAGCAGCCAAGATCGATCGGCAGGGGTGGATGAGCAGTACTTC CASSQDRSAGVDEQYF TRBJ2-7 NA TRBV4-3 NA
TGCAGTGCTAGAGTCTACAATGAGCAGTTCTTC CSARVYNEQFF TRBJ2-1 few TRBV20-1 NA
TGTGCCAGCAGTACCCGGGATAGGGGAGCCTACGGGCAGTACTTC CASSTRDRGAYGQYF TRBJ2-7 few TRBV12-3/TRBV12-4 NA
TGTGCCAGCAGAAATACAGGGGGCTTTGGCTACACCTTC CASRNTGGFGYTF TRBJ1-2 NA TRBV12-3/TRBV12-4 TRBD1
TGCGCCAGCAGCTTGGATTTCAGGACCGGGGAGCAGTACTTC CASSLDFRTGEQYF TRBJ2-5 NA TRBV5-1 NA
TGCAGTGCTAGAGATCCGAAGGGACGGCTCTACGAGCAGTACTTC CSARDPKGRLYEQYF TRBJ2-7 NA TRBV20-1 NA
TGTGCCAGCAGTTATCCGCCCAGGGCCGATGGCTACACCTTC CASSYPPRADGYTF TRBJ1-2 NA TRBV6-6 NA
TGTGCCAGCACGTCCGCGTTAGCGGGGGGCCCCACAGATACGCAGTATTTT CASTSALAGGPTDTQYF TRBJ2-3 few TRBV18 TRBD2
TGTACCAGCAGTTACGACAGCGGGCGAACTTACAATGAGCAGTTCTTC CTSSYDSGRTYNEQFF TRBJ2-1 few TRBV6-6 NA
TGTGCCAGCAGCTTGACTAGATCGGATGAGCAGTACTTC CASSLTRSDEQYF TRBJ2-7 NA TRBV7-2 NA
TGTGCCAGCAGCTCTCTAGGGACTAGCACAGATACGCAGTATTTT CASSSLGTSTDTQYF TRBJ2-3 many TRBV7-3 NA
TGTACCAGCTCGAGGGACAGATACACAGATACGCAGTATTTT CTSSRDRYTDTQYF TRBJ2-3 NA TRBV7-3 TRBD1
TGTGCCAGCAGCTTAGGACAGGAGCAAGAGACCCAGTACTTC CASSLGQEQETQYF TRBJ2-5 NA TRBV13 NA
TGTGCCAGCAGCTTAATCCTAGCGGGGGGGATGAACATTCAGTACTTC CASSLILAGGMNIQYF TRBJ2-4 many TRBV7-2 TRBD2
TGCAGCGTTGAAGAAAGGGGCGATGAAGCTTTCTTT CSVEERGDEAFF TRBJ1-1 NA TRBV29-1 NA
TGCAGTGCCTGGGTGCTAGCGGGGGAAAACATTCAGTACTTC CSAWVLAGENIQYF TRBJ2-4 NA TRBV20-1 TRBD2
TGTGCCAGCAGCTTACGGCCTAGCGGGGGGTTGTACAATGAGCAGTACTTC CASSLRPSGGLYNEQYF TRBJ2-4 once TRBV7-3 TRBD2
TGTGCCAGCAACCGTCCGGGGACCTACGAGCAGTACTTC CASNRPGTYEQYF TRBJ2-7 few TRBV6-2/TRBV6-3 NA
TGTGCCAGCATTCCCCCTCTACAGGGAGATCCCTACGAGCAGTACTTC CASIPPLQGDPYEQYF TRBJ2-7 many TRBV2 NA
TGCAGTGCTAGAGGGGTTCTGGGGTGGGCCGGAGGTGAAAAACTGTTTTTT CSARGVLGWAGGEKLFF TRBJ1-4 NA TRBV20-1 NA
TGCAGCGTTTCCGGGACCGAAGAGACCCAGTACTTC CSVSGTEETQYF TRBJ2-5 NA TRBV29-1 NA
TGTGCCAGCAGCGTTCTTAGTTCGAGCTCCTACAATGAGCAGTTCTTC CASSVLSSSSYNEQFF TRBJ2-1 few TRBV14 NA
TGCGCCAGCAGCCCGGACAGGGGATATGAGCAGTTCTTC CASSPDRGYEQFF TRBJ2-1 few TRBV5-1 TRBD1
TGTGCCAGCAGCCCTAGGGCACAGGGGCGGCCCTACGAGCAGTACTTC CASSPRAQGRPYEQYF TRBJ2-7 few TRBV21-1 NA